Sequencing of this T cell receptor beta chain was carried out in a study of OX40 agonist ivuxolimab in advanced cancers. The CDR3 has 14 residues. V was clipped by 7 bases and J by 8 bases, with 20 bases between them. From germline, CDR1 is SNHLY and CDR2 FYNNEI. Only a few counts were recorded for this clone. Its antigen is as yet unknown. Only in-frame clones appear in the TCRdb table, and some are missing; sequencing was by immunoSEQ multiplex PCR. The data hold roughly 37,000 clones, with 74% observed a single time. Study-wide results and limits: Clonal expansion by week 6 occurred in CD4+ and CD8+ blood T cells (at 0.1 to 3.0 mg/kg). Some patients who did not respond also had low normalized T-cell clonal expansion. Expanded clones belonging to CD8+ T cells outnumbered, on average, those of CD4+.

Sequencing used CD4+ or CD8+ T cells sorted from blood, obtained in a trial of the OX40 agonist ivuxolimab. The TCR originated in an adult with an advanced solid tumor such as melanoma, head and neck, liver or kidney cancer. The chain joins TRBV2 to TRBJ1-2; D not certain. The DNA for the CDR3 is TGTGCCAGCACACCCGGGAAGGGTTATGGCGGCTACACCTTC. It specifies CASTPGKGYGGYTF.